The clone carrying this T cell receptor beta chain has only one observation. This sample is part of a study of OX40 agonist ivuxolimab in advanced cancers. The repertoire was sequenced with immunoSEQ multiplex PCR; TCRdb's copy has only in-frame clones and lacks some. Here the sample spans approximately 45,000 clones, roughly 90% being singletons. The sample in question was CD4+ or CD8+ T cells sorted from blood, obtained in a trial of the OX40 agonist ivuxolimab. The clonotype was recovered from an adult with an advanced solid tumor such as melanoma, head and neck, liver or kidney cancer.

The CDR3 loop is CASSLGVAAGGEETQYF. CDR3 DNA: TGCGCCAGCAGCTTGGGTGTTGCAGCGGGAGGTGAAGAGACCCAGTACTTC. V is TRBV5-1 and J is TRBJ2-5; 9 bases line up with TRBD2. Germline V gives CDR1 SGHRS, CDR2 YFSETQ. The ends lost 0 bases at V and 3 bases at J; junction bases unmatched: 9. The CDR3 has 17 residues.